A single sample is the source of the 6 T cell receptor beta chains below, sequenced in a study of CD8 T cells in ankylosing spondylitis. TCRdb used MiXCR to reprocess the 5' RACE reads, holding one entry per CDR3 protein. The table has about 140,000 distinct CDR3 sequences, 7.5% to 9.5% seen once. Sequenced: synovial fluid, either unsorted or a sorted T cell fraction (not recorded which). The receptors were gathered from a male donor with ankylosing spondylitis.

This clonotype was seen ten or more times. The J gene is TRBJ2-7, the V gene TRBV29-1; 8 positions agree with TRBD2. V shed 5 bases and J 6 bases; nucleotides not matched to a gene: 9. Germline V gives CDR1 SQVTM, CDR2 ANQGSEA. CDR3 length equals 13 residues. DNA of the CDR3: TGCAGCGTTCTCCGGGAGGGCTGGGGCGAGCAGTACTTC. Translation gives CSVLREGWGEQYF.

V gene TRBV11-2 combines with J gene TRBJ2-5, with 10 bases aligning to TRBD2. The CDR3 totals 14 residues. Germline trimming cut 5 bases from V and 4 bases from J; bases unmatched to any gene: 4. Germline V CDR1 and CDR2: SGHAT, FQNNGV. In DNA form, the CDR3 reads TGTGCCAGCAGCCCCGGGACTAGCGCAGAGACCCAGTACTTC. Amino acid sequence: CASSPGTSAETQYF.

Ten or more counts support this clonotype. The J gene is TRBJ2-1, the V gene TRBV5-1; D unclear. V was clipped by 4 bases and J by 4 bases, with 9 bases between them. The CDR3 extends over 13 amino acids. Germline CDR1 SGHRS, CDR2 YFSETQ. The CDR3 region is CASSILSYNEQFF. CDR3 bases: TGCGCCAGCAGCATCCTGTCATACAATGAGCAGTTCTTC.

This clonotype has at least ten counts. CDR3 DNA: TGTGCCAGCAGTTACAGGGGCGATCAGCCCCAGCATTTT. Translation gives CASSYRGDQPQHF. The chain joins TRBV6-5 to TRBJ1-5; weak D call: TRBD1 (5 bases). This CDR3 contains 13 residues. Germline V gene sequence: CDR1 MNHEY, CDR2 SVGAGI. Trimming removed 2 bases from V and 5 bases from J, with 7 bases in between.

Only a few counts were recorded for this clonotype. This chain joins TRBV28 and TRBJ1-2; a weak D match, TRBD1 (5 bases). V shed 2 bases and J shed 8 bases, with 15 bases lying between them. This CDR3 region has 14 residues. Germline lookup yields CDR1 MDHEN and CDR2 SYDVKM. The CDR3 nucleotides are TGTGCCAGCAGTTTACGGGTGTCAGGGCGAGGCTACACCTTC. Amino acid sequence: CASSLRVSGRGYTF.

This clonotype has just a few counts. V usage is TRBV15 and J usage is TRBJ2-3; 8 nucleotides match TRBD2. V gave up 1 base and J gave up 1 base; unmatched junction bases: 4. CDR1 LNHNV and CDR2 YYDKDF come from the germline V gene (reference sequence). The CDR3 spans 16 residues. The CDR3 DNA is TGTGCCACCAGCAGAGGGAGCGGGGGCCGCACAGATACGCAGTATTTT. This codes for CATSRGSGGRTDTQYF.